This T cell receptor (beta chain) was retrieved from a study of identical twins. To note about this clonotype: What it binds is unknown.

V lost 0 bases and J 3 bases, leaving 11 bases between the germline ends. In germline, CDR1 is LNHNV, CDR2 YYDKDF (reference sequence). The length of the CDR3 is 15 residues. Study-level findings and limits: Out-of-frame alpha sequences that twins shared showed excess low generation probability.

TCRdb fed the 5' RACE reads into MiXCR, producing one record per CDR3 protein. In the table there are 310,000 or so distinct CDR3 sequences, 8% to 9.5% of which are singletons. The data were also submitted as part of a second study, on yellow fever vaccine responses in identical twins.

Sequences were obtained from CD8+ T cells sorted from blood. This clonotype was obtained from a woman aged 18-29 years in good health. This chain joins TRBV15 and TRBJ2-5; TRBD2 is a possible D gene (6 bases). The CDR3 sequence: CATSRDREREETQYF. Written as DNA, the CDR3 is TGTGCCACCAGCAGAGATAGGGAGCGGGAAGAGACCCAGTACTTC.